This T cell receptor beta chain originates from a study of blood T cell repertoires in COVID-19. Looking at the study overall: Spain, Italy and the United States supplied samples that represented acute and convalescent COVID-19. PBMCs, B-cell-depleted T cells, or T cells were the source of the cDNA or gDNA that made up the material.

Sequencing used immunoSEQ multiplex PCR; TCRdb keeps in-frame clones, though not all of them. Of around 330,000 clones in the sample, 87% were seen once. Germline V CDR1 and CDR2: MNHEY, SVGEGT. V lost 2 bases to trimming and J lost 0 bases, with 18 bases between them. The CDR3 is made up of 18 amino acids. Cohorts were determined from participant-reported clinical history. For recovered donors of Cohort 3, there were two negative PCRs, clearance, or symptom resolution. The sequence was collected from a woman aged 18-29 years who had recovered from COVID-19. The V call is TRBV6-2 or TRBV6-3, the J call TRBJ2-3, with a weak D call TRBD1 (5 bases). What was sequenced was PBMCs or T cells enriched from blood (not recorded which). CDR3 loop: CASSYEQGTGYSTDTQYF. The CDR3 region has the DNA TGTGCCAGCAGTTACGAGCAGGGAACCGGATATAGCACAGATACGCAGTATTTT.